This T cell receptor (beta chain) was captured by sequencing in a study of Ad26.COV2.S vaccination and SARS-CoV-2 variants. Trimming took 0 bases from V and 4 from J; bases not matched to a gene: 2. The germline gives CDR1 SGHRS, CDR2 YFSETQ. The CDR3 covers 15 residues. The data were produced by immunoSEQ multiplex PCR, yet TCRdb's version contains in-frame clones alone and is incomplete. The table lists about 280,000 clones, 87% of them singletons. The treatment is: some 20 received Ad26.COV2.S at low or high dose, single or two shots; about five received placebo; per-sample allocation not given. At day 63 after the first vaccine or placebo injection, samples were drawn. This clone was recorded a few times.

Sequenced here: peripheral blood, sampled in a trial of Ad26.COV2.S vaccine versus placebo. The chain is built from TRBV5-1 and TRBJ2-1; 9 positions agree with TRBD1. The clonotype comes from a person aged 18 to 59 who received the Ad26.COV2.S COVID-19 vaccine or a placebo. In DNA form, the CDR3 reads TGCGCCAGCAGCTTGGGGGGACAGGGTTACAATGAGCAGTTCTTC. Protein sequence: CASSLGGQGYNEQFF.